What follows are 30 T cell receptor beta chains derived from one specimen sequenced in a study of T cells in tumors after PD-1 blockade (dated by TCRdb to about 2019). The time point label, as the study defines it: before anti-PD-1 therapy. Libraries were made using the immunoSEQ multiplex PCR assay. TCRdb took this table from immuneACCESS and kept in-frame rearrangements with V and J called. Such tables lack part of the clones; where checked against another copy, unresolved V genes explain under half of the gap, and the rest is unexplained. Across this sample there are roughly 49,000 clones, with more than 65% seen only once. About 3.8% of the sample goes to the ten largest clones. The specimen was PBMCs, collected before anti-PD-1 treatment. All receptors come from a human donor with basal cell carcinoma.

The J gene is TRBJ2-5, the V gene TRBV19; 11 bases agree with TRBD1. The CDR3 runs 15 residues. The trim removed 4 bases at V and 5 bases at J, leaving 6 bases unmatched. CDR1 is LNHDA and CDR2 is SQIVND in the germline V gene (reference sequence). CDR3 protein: CASSRTGGIGETQYF. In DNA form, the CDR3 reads TGTGCCAGTAGTAGGACAGGGGGCATTGGGGAGACCCAGTACTTC.

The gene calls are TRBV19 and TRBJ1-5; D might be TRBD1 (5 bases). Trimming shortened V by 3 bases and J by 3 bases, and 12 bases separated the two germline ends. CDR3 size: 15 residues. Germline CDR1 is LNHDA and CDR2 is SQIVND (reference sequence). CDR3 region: CASSMAGHLNQPQHF. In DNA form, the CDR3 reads TGTGCCAGTAGTATGGCCGGACACCTCAATCAGCCCCAGCATTTT.

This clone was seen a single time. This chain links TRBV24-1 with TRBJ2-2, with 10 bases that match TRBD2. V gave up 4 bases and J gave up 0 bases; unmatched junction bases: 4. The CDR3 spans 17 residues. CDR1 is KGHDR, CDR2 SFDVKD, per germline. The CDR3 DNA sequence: TGTGCCACCAGTGACGGGCTAGCGGGGGCGAACACCGGGGAGCTGTTTTTT. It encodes CATSDGLAGANTGELFF.

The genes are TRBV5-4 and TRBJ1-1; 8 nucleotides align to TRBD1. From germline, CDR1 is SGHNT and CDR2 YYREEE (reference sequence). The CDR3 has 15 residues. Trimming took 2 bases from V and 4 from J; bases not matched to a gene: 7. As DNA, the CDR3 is TGTGCCAGCAGCTTAGGACAGGGAGGGATCACTGAAGCTTTCTTT. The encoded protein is CASSLGQGGITEAFF.

The chain's CDR3 is CASSDVSNNEQFF. CDR3 nucleotide sequence: TGTGCCAGCAGTGACGTCTCTAATAATGAGCAGTTCTTC. J is TRBJ2-1 and V is TRBV6-4; D call uncertain. This CDR3 is built from 13 residues. Trimming took 2 bases from V and 7 from J, leaving 9 bases between them. Germline V CDR1 and CDR2: MRHNA, SNTAGT.

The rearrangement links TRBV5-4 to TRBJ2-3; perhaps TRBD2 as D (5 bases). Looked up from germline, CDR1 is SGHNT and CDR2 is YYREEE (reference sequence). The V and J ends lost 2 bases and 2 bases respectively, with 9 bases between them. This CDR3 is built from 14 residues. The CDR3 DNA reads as TGTGCCAGCAGCTTAAGGACTTACACAGATACGCAGTATTTT. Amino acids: CASSLRTYTDTQYF.

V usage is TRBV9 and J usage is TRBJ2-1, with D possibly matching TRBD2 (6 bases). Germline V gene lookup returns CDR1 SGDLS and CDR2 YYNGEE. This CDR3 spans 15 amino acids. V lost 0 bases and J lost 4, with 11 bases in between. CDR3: CASSVAMGGYNEQFF. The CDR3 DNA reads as TGTGCCAGCAGCGTAGCTATGGGGGGATACAATGAGCAGTTCTTC.

The CDR3 DNA sequence: TGTGCCAGCATCCTTGGACCCCGACGCAGGGGAAAGAATTCACCCCTCCACTTT. Translating gives CASILGPRRRGKNSPLHF. The chain joins TRBV28 to TRBJ1-6, with D possibly being TRBD1 (6 bases). Looked up from germline, CDR1 is MDHEN and CDR2 is SYDVKM. CDR3 length: 18 amino acids. Deletions cut 7 bases from V and 7 bases from J, with 26 bases between.

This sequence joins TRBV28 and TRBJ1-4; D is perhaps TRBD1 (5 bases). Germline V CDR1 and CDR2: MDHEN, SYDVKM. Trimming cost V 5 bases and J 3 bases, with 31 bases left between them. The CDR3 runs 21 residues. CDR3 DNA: TGTGCCAGCAGTCACAACGGCAGGGAGGGACCTTTTTTTGGACCTAATGAAAAACTGTTTTTT. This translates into CASSHNGREGPFFGPNEKLFF.

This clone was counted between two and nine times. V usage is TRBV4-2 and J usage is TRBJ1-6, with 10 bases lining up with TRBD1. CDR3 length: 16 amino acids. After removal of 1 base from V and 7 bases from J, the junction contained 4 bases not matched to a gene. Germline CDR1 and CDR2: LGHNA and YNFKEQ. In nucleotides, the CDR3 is TGTGCCAGCAGCCAAGTTAAGGACAGGGGGAATTCACCCCTCCACTTT. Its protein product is CASSQVKDRGNSPLHF.

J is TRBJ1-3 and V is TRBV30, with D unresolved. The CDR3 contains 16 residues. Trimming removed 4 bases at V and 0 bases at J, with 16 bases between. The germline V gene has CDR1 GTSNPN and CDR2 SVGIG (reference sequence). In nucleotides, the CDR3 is TGTGCCTGGACTCGGATAGGGTACACCTCTGGAAACACCATATATTTT. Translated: CAWTRIGYTSGNTIYF.

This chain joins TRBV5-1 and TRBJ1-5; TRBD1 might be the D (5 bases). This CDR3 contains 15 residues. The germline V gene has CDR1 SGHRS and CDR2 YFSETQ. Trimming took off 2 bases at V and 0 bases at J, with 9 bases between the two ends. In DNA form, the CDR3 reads TGCGCCAGCAGCTTTGAGGGGCATAGCAATCAGCCCCAGCATTTT. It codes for CASSFEGHSNQPQHF.

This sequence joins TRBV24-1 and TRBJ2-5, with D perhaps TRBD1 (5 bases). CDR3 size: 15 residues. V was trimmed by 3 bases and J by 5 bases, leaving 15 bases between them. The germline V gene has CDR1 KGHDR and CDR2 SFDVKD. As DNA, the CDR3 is TGTGCCACCAGTGATGTTCCAGGGTTGTCGGAGACCCAGTACTTC. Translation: CATSDVPGLSETQYF.

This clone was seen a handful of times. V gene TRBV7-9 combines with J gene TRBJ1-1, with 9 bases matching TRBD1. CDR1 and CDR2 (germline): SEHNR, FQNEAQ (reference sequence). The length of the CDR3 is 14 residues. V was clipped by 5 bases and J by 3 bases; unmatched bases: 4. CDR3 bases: TGTGCCAGCAGCGAAGACAGGGGGTACACTGAAGCTTTCTTT. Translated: CASSEDRGYTEAFF. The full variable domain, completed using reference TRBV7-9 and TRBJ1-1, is DTGVSQNPRHKITKRGQNVTFRCDPISEHNRLYWYRQTLGQGPEFLTYFQNEAQLEKSRLLSDRFSAERPKGSFSTLEIQRTEQGDSAMYLCASSEDRGYTEAFFGQGTRLTVV.

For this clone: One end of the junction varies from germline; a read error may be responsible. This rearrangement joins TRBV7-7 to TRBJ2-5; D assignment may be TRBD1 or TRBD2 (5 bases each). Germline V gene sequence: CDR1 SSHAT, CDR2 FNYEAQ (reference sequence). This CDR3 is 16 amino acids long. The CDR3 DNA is TGTGCTAGCAGCTTTGGTGGGGGACCGGCATATGAGACCCAGTACTTC. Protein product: CASSFGGGPAYETQYF.

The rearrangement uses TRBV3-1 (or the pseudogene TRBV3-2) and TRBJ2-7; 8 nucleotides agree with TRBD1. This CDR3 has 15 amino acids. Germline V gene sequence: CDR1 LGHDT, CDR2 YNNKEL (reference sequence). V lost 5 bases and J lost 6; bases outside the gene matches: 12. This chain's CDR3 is CASSKADRELAEQYF. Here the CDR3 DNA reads TGTGCCAGCAGCAAGGCGGACAGGGAATTGGCCGAGCAGTACTTC.

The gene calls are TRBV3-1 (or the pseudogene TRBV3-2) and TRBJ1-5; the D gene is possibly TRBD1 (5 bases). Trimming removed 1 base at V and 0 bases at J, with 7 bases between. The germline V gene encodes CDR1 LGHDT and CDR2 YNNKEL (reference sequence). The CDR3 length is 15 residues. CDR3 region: CASSQGDLSNQPQHF. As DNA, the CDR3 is TGTGCCAGCAGCCAAGGGGACCTTAGCAATCAGCCCCAGCATTTT.

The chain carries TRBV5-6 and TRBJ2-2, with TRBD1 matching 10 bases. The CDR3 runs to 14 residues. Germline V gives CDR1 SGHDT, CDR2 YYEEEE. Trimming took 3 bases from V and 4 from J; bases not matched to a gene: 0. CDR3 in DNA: TGTGCCAGCAGCTGGGACAGGGGCACCGGGGAGCTGTTTTTT. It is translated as CASSWDRGTGELFF. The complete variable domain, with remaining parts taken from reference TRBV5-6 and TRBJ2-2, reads DAGVTQSPTHLIKTRGQQVTLRCSPKSGHDTVSWYQQALGQGPQFIFQYYEEEERQRGNFPDRFSGHQFPNYSSELNVNALLLGDSALYLCASSWDRGTGELFFGEGSRLTVL.

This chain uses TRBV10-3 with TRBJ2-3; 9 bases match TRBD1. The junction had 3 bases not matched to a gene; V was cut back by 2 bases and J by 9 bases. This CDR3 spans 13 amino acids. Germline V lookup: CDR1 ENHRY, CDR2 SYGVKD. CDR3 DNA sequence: TGTGCCATCAGTGAGCCAGGACAGGGGACGCAGTATTTT. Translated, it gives CAISEPGQGTQYF.

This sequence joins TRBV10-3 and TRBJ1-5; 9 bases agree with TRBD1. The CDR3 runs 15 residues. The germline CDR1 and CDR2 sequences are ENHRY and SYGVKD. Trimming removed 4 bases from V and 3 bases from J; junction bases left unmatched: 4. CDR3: CAISGGQGYNQPQHF. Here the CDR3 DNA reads TGTGCCATCAGTGGGGGACAGGGCTACAATCAGCCCCAGCATTTT.

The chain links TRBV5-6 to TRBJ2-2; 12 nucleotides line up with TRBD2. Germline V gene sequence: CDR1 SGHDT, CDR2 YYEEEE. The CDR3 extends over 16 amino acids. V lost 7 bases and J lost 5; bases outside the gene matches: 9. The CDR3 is CASAKRGLAGTGELFF. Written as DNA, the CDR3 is TGTGCCAGCGCAAAAAGAGGACTAGCGGGGACCGGGGAGCTGTTTTTT.

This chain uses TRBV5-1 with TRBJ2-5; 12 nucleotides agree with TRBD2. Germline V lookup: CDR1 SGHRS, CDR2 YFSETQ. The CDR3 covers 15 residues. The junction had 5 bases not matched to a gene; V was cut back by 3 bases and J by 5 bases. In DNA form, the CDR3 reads TGCGCCAGCAGCTGGCTAGCGGGGGGGCATGAGACCCAGTACTTC. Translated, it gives CASSWLAGGHETQYF.

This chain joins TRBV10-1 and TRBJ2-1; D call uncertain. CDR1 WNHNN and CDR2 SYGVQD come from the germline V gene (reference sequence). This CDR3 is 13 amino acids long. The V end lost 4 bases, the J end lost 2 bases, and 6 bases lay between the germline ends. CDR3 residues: CASSADPYNEQFF. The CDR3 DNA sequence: TGCGCCAGCAGTGCTGACCCCTACAATGAGCAGTTCTTC.

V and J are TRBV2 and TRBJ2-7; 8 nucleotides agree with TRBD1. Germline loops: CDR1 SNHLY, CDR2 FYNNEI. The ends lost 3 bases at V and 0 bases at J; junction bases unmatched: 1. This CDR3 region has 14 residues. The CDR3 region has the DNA TGTGCCAGCAGTGATGGGACAGGCTCCTACGAGCAGTACTTC. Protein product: CASSDGTGSYEQYF.

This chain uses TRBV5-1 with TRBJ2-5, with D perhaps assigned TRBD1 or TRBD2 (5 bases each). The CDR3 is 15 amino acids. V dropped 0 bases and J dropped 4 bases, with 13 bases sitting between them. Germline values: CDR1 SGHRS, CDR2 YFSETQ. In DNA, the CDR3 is TGCGCCAGCAGCTTGGCCGGGGACGGGCGAGAGACCCAGTACTTC. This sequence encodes CASSLAGDGRETQYF.

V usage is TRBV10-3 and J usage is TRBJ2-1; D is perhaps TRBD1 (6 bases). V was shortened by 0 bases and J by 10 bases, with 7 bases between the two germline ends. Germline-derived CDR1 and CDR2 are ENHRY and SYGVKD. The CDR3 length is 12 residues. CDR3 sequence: CAISESGHEQFF. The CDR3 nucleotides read TGTGCCATCAGTGAGTCGGGACACGAGCAGTTCTTC.

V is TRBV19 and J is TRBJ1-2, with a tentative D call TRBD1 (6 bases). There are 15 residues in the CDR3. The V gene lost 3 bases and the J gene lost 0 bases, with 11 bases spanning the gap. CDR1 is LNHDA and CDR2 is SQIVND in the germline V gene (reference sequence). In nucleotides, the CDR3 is TGTGCCAGTAGTATCGGACAGCTAACTAACTATGGCTACACCTTC. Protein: CASSIGQLTNYGYTF.

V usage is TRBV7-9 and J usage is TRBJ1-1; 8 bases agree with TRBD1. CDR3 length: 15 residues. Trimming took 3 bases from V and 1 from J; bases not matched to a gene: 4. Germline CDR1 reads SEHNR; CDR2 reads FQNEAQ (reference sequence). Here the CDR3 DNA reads TGTGCCAGCAGCTTGCTCGGGACAGGGAACACTGAAGCTTTCTTT. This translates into CASSLLGTGNTEAFF.

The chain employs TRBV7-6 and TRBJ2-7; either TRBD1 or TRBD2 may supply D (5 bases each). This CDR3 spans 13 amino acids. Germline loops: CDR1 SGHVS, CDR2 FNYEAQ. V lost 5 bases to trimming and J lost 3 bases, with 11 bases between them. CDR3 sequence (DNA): TGTGCCAGCAGCCTCGGGACCGTCTACGAGCAGTACTTC. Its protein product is CASSLGTVYEQYF.

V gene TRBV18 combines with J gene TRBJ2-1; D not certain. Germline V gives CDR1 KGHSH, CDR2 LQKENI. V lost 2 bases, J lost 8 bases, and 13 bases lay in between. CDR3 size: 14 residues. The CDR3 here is CASSPRLDEDEQFF. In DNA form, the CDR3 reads TGTGCCAGCTCACCAAGATTGGATGAGGATGAGCAGTTCTTC.